This T cell receptor (beta chain) was profiled in a study of OX40 agonist ivuxolimab in advanced cancers. Data came from immunoSEQ multiplex PCR; TCRdb stores just in-frame clones and leaves some out. The sample holds tens of thousands of clones; more than 80% are singletons and the top ten take roughly 0.54%. The TCR originated in an adult with an advanced solid tumor such as melanoma, head and neck, liver or kidney cancer. This material consisted of CD4+ or CD8+ T cells sorted from blood, taken in a trial of the OX40 agonist ivuxolimab.

CDR3 in amino acids: CASSLGGLGAGSDTQYF. CDR3 bases: TGTGCCAGCAGCTTAGGGGGGTTAGGAGCGGGATCAGATACGCAGTATTTT. The chain uses TRBV7-2 and TRBJ2-3, with 7 bases that match TRBD2. J lost 4 bases, V lost 1 base, and 11 bases had no gene match. Germline CDR1 reads SGHTA; CDR2 reads FQGNSA. CDR3 length: 17 amino acids. Drawing the rest from reference TRBV7-2 and TRBJ2-3, the complete variable domain is GAGVSQSPSNKVTEKGKDVELRCDPISGHTALYWYRQSLGQGLEFLIYFQGNSAPDKSGLPSDRFSAERTGGSVSTLTIQRTQQEDSAVYLCASSLGGLGAGSDTQYFGPGTRLTVL.